This T cell receptor beta chain was obtained from a study of early T cells in non-severe SARS-CoV-2 infection. Turning to the study itself: Unpaired chains resulted from sequencing bulk RNA of unsorted whole blood.

Unique molecular identifiers were added to individual cDNA molecules. TCRdb re-called the 5' RACE reads with MiXCR, one entry per CDR3 protein. The table shows just over 65,000 distinct CDR3 sequences, with less than 15% occurring only once. Study findings and constraints: Database matching using VDJdb favored anti-spike CD8 responses, with private and CD4 specificities left missing.

The CDR3 length is 15 residues. Trimming at V came to 0 bases and at J to 5 bases, leaving 5 bases not matched to a gene. The V gene's germline CDR1 is SGHRS and CDR2 YFSETQ. As regards this clonotype: Its antigen is unidentified.

The genes are TRBV5-1 and TRBJ2-3; 8 bases map to TRBD1. The sequenced material came from whole blood. The sequence was collected from an adult who was a healthcare worker with PCR-confirmed SARS-CoV-2 infection or an uninfected control (not recorded which). CDR3 in amino acids: CASSLDGTGVDTQYF. The CDR3 DNA reads as TGCGCCAGCAGCTTGGACGGGACAGGAGTAGATACGCAGTATTTT.